This is a list of T cell receptor beta chains from one sample in a study of OX40 agonist ivuxolimab in advanced cancers. The data were produced by immunoSEQ multiplex PCR, yet TCRdb's version contains in-frame clones alone and is incomplete. The sample has 50,000 to 55,000 clones; around 82% are singletons. Sequencing was performed on CD4+ or CD8+ T cells sorted from blood, taken in a trial of the OX40 agonist ivuxolimab. Source of these receptors: an adult with an advanced solid tumor such as melanoma, head and neck, liver or kidney cancer. Each CDR3 is given with its conserved first and last residue. A D gene is named only where the DNA matches it firmly. Not all rows give a size; the values are once, few, many and, for expanded clones, a class.

j_gene | d_gene | abundance | v_gene | CDR3aa | CDR3nt
TRBJ1-1 | TRBD1 | . | TRBV27 | CASRSGQGFEAFF | TGTGCCAGCAGAAGTGGACAGGGTTTTGAAGCTTTCTTT
TRBJ2-5 | TRBD1 | . | TRBV15 | CATSTDRGLETQYF | TGTGCCACCAGCACGGACAGGGGGCTGGAGACCCAGTACTTC
TRBJ2-5 | . | . | TRBV6-4 | CASSSDSRETQYF | TGTGCCAGCAGCTCAGACAGCCGGGAGACCCAGTACTTC
TRBJ2-3 | . | . | TRBV10-1 | CASSGQYHDTQYF | TGCGCCAGCAGTGGCCAATATCACGATACGCAGTATTTT
TRBJ1-2 | . | . | TRBV6-8 | CASSQGQVYTF | TGTGCCAGCAGCCAGGGCCAGGTCTACACCTTC
TRBJ2-3 | TRBD1 | once | TRBV4-3 | CASSQENRGGADTQYF | TGCGCCAGCAGCCAGGAAAACAGGGGTGGAGCAGATACGCAGTATTTT
TRBJ2-2 | . | . | TRBV30 | CAWSPLSSNTGELFF | TGTGCCTGGAGTCCACTATCCTCGAACACCGGGGAGCTGTTTTTT
TRBJ2-3 | TRBD2 | . | TRBV6-1 | CASSDSRRIGRADTQYF | TGTGCCAGCAGTGATTCCCGCCGGATAGGGAGGGCAGATACGCAGTATTTT
TRBJ2-3 | TRBD2 | . | TRBV10-1 | CASSESLGLAADTQYF | TGCGCCAGCAGTGAGTCGTTGGGACTAGCTGCCGATACGCAGTATTTT
TRBJ2-2 | TRBD2 | . | TRBV5-5 | CASSLGLAENTGELFF | TGTGCCAGCAGCTTGGGACTAGCGGAAAACACCGGGGAGCTGTTTTTT
TRBJ2-3 | . | . | TRBV6-1 | CASRPPAATTDTQYF | TGTGCCAGCAGGCCTCCGGCGGCGACCACAGATACGCAGTATTTT
TRBJ2-2 | TRBD1 | . | TRBV28 | CASSLGQLRWLFF | TGTGCCAGCAGTTTGGGACAGCTACGGTGGCTGTTTTTT
TRBJ1-4 | TRBD1 | . | TRBV5-1 | CASSLASRGPEKLFF | TGCGCCAGCAGCTTGGCCTCCAGGGGGCCTGAAAAACTGTTTTTT
TRBJ1-5 | . | many | TRBV5-6 | CASSRSGGGNQPQHF | TGTGCCAGCAGCCGGTCGGGGGGCGGCAATCAGCCCCAGCATTTT
TRBJ2-5 | TRBD2 | . | TRBV5-3 | CARSAGLAEETQYF | TGTGCCAGAAGCGCCGGACTAGCGGAAGAGACCCAGTACTTC
TRBJ2-1 | TRBD2 | . | TRBV7-8 | CASSRVGLAGPEQFF | TGTGCCAGCAGCCGCGTCGGACTAGCGGGCCCTGAGCAGTTCTTC
TRBJ2-5 | . | . | TRBV19 | CASRRGGVETQYF | TGTGCCAGTAGAAGGGGGGGCGTGGAGACCCAGTACTTC
TRBJ1-1 | . | . | TRBV27 | CASSLTGNTEAFF | TGTGCCAGCAGTCTGACAGGGAACACTGAAGCTTTCTTT
TRBJ2-7 | TRBD2 | . | TRBV7-8 | CASSRAIGTSGSSYEQYF | TGTGCCAGCAGCCGCGCCATCGGGACTAGCGGGAGCTCCTACGAGCAGTACTTC
TRBJ2-7 | . | . | TRBV5-6 | CASSFRGIYEQYF | TGTGCCAGCAGCTTTCGGGGTATCTACGAGCAGTACTTC
TRBJ1-1 | . | . | TRBV19 | CASSIFRVGTEAFF | TGTGCCAGTAGTATTTTTCGGGTTGGGACTGAAGCTTTCTTT
TRBJ2-1 | . | . | TRBV10-3 | CAISERGIADNEQFF | TGTGCCATCAGTGAACGGGGGATTGCCGACAATGAGCAGTTCTTC
TRBJ1-3 | . | . | TRBV7-2 | CASSPRRGVRSGNTIYF | TGTGCCAGCAGCCCACGGCGGGGGGTTCGCTCTGGAAACACCATATATTTT
TRBJ2-7 | . | . | TRBV7-2 | CASSKAGTATYEQYF | TGTGCCAGCAGCAAGGCGGGGACCGCAACCTACGAGCAGTACTTC
TRBJ2-1 | . | . | TRBV13 | CASSLPDGKVGSYNEQFF | TGTGCCAGCAGCCTCCCGGACGGTAAGGTTGGTTCCTACAATGAGCAGTTCTTC
TRBJ1-1 | TRBD1 | many | TRBV29-1 | CSVAQGASNTEAFF | TGCAGCGTCGCCCAGGGGGCATCGAACACTGAAGCTTTCTTT
TRBJ1-6 | . | . | TRBV9 | CASSGEDLIYNSPLHF | TGTGCCAGCAGCGGAGAGGATCTAATCTATAATTCACCCCTCCACTTT
TRBJ2-1 | TRBD2 | . | TRBV19 | CASSKLAGGTEQFF | TGTGCCAGTAGTAAACTAGCGGGAGGGACTGAGCAGTTCTTC
TRBJ2-7 | . | . | TRBV11-1 | CASSLAGSSYEQYF | TGTGCCAGCAGCTTAGCAGGTAGCAGCTACGAGCAGTACTTC
TRBJ2-3 | . | . | TRBV5-1 | CASSLLSGGTDTQYF | TGCGCCAGCAGCTTGTTATCTGGGGGAACAGATACGCAGTATTTT
TRBJ2-7 | . | medium-sized | TRBV4-2 | CASSQDLSASYEQYF | TGTGCCAGCAGCCAAGACTTGTCAGCCTCCTACGAGCAGTACTTC
TRBJ1-2 | . | . | TRBV5-6 | CASSLGSNRSPYGYTF | TGTGCCAGCAGCTTGGGATCTAACAGGTCCCCCTATGGCTACACCTTC
TRBJ2-5 | . | once | TRBV19 | CASSISRGETQYF | TGTGCCAGTAGTATCTCGAGAGGAGAGACCCAGTACTTC